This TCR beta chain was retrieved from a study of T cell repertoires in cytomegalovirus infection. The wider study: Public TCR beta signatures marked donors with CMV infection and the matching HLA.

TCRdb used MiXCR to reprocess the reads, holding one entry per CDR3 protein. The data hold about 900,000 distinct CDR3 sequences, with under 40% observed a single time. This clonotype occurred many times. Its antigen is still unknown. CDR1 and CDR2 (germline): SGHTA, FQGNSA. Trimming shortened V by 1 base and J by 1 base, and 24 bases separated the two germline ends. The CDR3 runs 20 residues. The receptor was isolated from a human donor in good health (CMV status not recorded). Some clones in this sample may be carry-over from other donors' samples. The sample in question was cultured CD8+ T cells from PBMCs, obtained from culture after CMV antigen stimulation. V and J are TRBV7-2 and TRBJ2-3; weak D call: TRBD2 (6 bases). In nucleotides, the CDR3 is TGTGCCAGCAGCTTAGATTGGGAGGCGACTATCTTCGAGGGCACAGATACGCAGTATTTT. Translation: CASSLDWEATIFEGTDTQYF. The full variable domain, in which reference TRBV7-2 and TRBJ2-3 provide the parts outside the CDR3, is GAGVSQSPSNKVTEKGKDVELRCDPISGHTALYWYRQSLGQGLEFLIYFQGNSAPDKSGLPSDRFSAERTGGSVSTLTIQRTQQEDSAVYLCASSLDWEATIFEGTDTQYFGPGTRLTVL.